This T cell receptor beta chain is from a study of T cells in Graves' hyperthyroidism and ophthalmopathy. Template material for amplifying TCR beta CDR3 regions consisted of RNA transcripts. With the HTBI primer set, the TCR CDR3 went through a first round of RT-PCR. TCRdb re-derived calls from the multiplex PCR reads in MiXCR, one entry per CDR3 protein. Altogether 550,000 to 600,000 distinct CDR3 sequences are present, 13% to 15% being singletons, with the ten largest covering less than 9%. Notes on the study in general: Peripheral blood also featured most of the thyroid clonotypes expanded above 0.001.

Trimming shortened V by 7 bases and J by 3 bases, and 16 bases separated the two germline ends. The CDR3 loop spans 13 amino acids. Germline CDR1 reads SQVTM; CDR2 reads ANQGSEA. Of note for this clonotype: Its antigen is still unknown.

Pregnant or lactating patients were excluded, as were those with uncontrolled infection or other autoimmune disease. The chain recombines TRBV29-1 with TRBJ2-7, with D maybe TRBD2 (6 bases). The specimen sequenced was blood. The source is a woman between 18 and 29 years old with Graves' ophthalmopathy. This chain's CDR3 is CSARVGLFYEQYF. The CDR3 DNA sequence: TGCAGCGCCCGGGTGGGACTCTTCTACGAGCAGTACTTC.